The next 10 T cell receptor beta chains were all read from a single sample in a study of blood T cell repertoires in COVID-19 (dated by TCRdb to about 2020). The method was the immunoSEQ multiplex PCR assay. TCRdb obtained this table from immuneACCESS and retained in-frame rearrangements with V and J assigned. These tables miss some clones; where compared with another copy, unresolved V genes account for less than half of the shortfall, and the remainder is unexplained. The sample table lists around 370,000 clones, under 95% of them with a count of one. Jointly, the top ten make up under 3.5% of the sample. Material: peripheral blood. All receptors come from a woman aged 18-35 years who had recovered from COVID-19.

This clone was counted a single time. For the CDR3, the DNA is TGCGCCAGCAGCCAAGAACGGACTAGCTATTCTCCTAAGTTCTTC. Translation gives CASSQERTSYSPKFF. The chain has TRBV4-3 and TRBJ2-1; 8 bases line up with TRBD2. V was pared by 0 bases and J by 14 bases, with 12 bases of the junction left unmatched. Germline values: CDR1 LGHNA, CDR2 YSLEER. The length of the CDR3 is 15 residues.

CDR3 protein: CASSPQGPRRGDTQYF. In nucleotides, the CDR3 is TGTGCCAGTTCCCCACAGGGACCGAGAAGGGGCGATACGCAGTATTTT. This chain uses TRBV19 with TRBJ2-3; possible D gene TRBD1, 6 bases. V was clipped by 8 bases and J by 6 bases, with 24 bases between them. This CDR3 has 16 residues. Germline CDR1 reads LNHDA; CDR2 reads SQIVND (reference sequence).

This clone was detected only a few times. The chain couples TRBV6-2 or TRBV6-3 to TRBJ1-1, with TRBD1 matching 7 bases. The germline gives CDR1 MNHEY, CDR2 SVGEGT. This CDR3 is built from 14 residues. Trimming took 2 bases from V and 0 from J; bases not matched to a gene: 0. As DNA, the CDR3 is TGTGCCAGCAGTTACACAGGGGTGAACACTGAAGCTTTCTTT. It encodes CASSYTGVNTEAFF.

The rearrangement links TRBV29-1 to TRBJ2-1; 10 nucleotides align to TRBD2. The CDR3 covers 16 residues. CDR1 SQVTM and CDR2 ANQGSEA come from the germline V gene. The junction had 6 bases not matched to a gene; V was cut back by 4 bases and J by 0 bases. CDR3 sequence: CSVGGLAKSSYNEQFF. For the CDR3, the DNA is TGCAGCGTTGGGGGACTAGCGAAGAGCTCCTACAATGAGCAGTTCTTC.

The V call is TRBV19, the J call TRBJ1-4; D call uncertain. The length of the CDR3 is 15 residues. The germline gives CDR1 LNHDA, CDR2 SQIVND (reference sequence). Trimming cost V 1 base and J 5 bases, with 11 bases left between them. CDR3 coding DNA: TGTGCCAGTAGTATAGGGCGGATCAAGAATGAAAAACTGTTTTTT. It codes for CASSIGRIKNEKLFF.

The chain recombines TRBV14 with TRBJ2-1; 9 nucleotides agree with TRBD2. Looked up from germline, CDR1 is SGHDN and CDR2 is FVKESK. This CDR3 contains 13 residues. The V gene end was trimmed by 5 bases and the J gene end by 8 bases; junction bases not matched to a gene: 4. The CDR3, as DNA: TGTGCCAGCAGCTTACGCGGGGGGGATGAGCAGTTCTTC. As protein: CASSLRGGDEQFF.

This rearrangement joins TRBV6-5 to TRBJ1-5, with TRBD1 identical over 7 bases. The V gene end was trimmed by 6 bases and the J gene end by 4 bases; junction bases not matched to a gene: 9. The CDR3 has 15 amino acids. Germline loops: CDR1 MNHEY, CDR2 SVGAGI. The CDR3 nucleotides read TGTGCCAGCAGACAGGGGAGAGGAAGGAATCAGCCCCAGCATTTT. It yields the protein CASRQGRGRNQPQHF.

For the CDR3, the DNA is TGTGCCAGCAGCAAGAAGGGGACAGGGGCGGTGGGTGGCTACACCTTC. Its translation: CASSKKGTGAVGGYTF. V is TRBV21-1 and J is TRBJ1-2; the table's D call, TRBD1, has no DNA check behind it. TRBV21-1 is marked as a pseudogene. The CDR3 is 16 residues long.

The V gene is TRBV30, the J gene TRBJ1-1; unclear D gene. CDR3 length: 15 amino acids. CDR1 and CDR2 from the germline V gene are GTSNPN and SVGIG (reference sequence). Trimming removed 2 bases at V and 1 base at J, with 14 bases between. In DNA, the CDR3 is TGTGCCTGGAGTTTACACCTCACCCAGAACACTGAAGCTTTCTTT. Amino acid sequence: CAWSLHLTQNTEAFF. The full variable domain, completed using reference TRBV30 and TRBJ1-1, is SQTIHQWPATLVQPVGSPLSLECTVEGTSNPNLYWYRQAAGRGLQLLFYSVGIGQISSEVPQNLSASRPQDRQFILSSKKLLLSDSGFYLCAWSLHLTQNTEAFFGQGTRLTVV.

The chain combines TRBV24-1 with TRBJ2-3; D unresolved. The germline V gene has CDR1 KGHDR and CDR2 SFDVKD. V lost 10 bases and J lost 0, with 7 bases in between. The CDR3 is 12 amino acids. This CDR3 reads CATESSTDTQYF. As DNA, the CDR3 is TGTGCCACAGAGTCTAGCACAGATACGCAGTATTTT.